The next 8 T cell receptor beta chains were all read from a single sample in a study of regulatory T cells in long-lasting Graves disease. Sequencing libraries for TCR beta were prepared with iRepertoire HTBI primers and Arm-PCR of CDR3 regions. From the multiplex PCR reads, TCRdb called clonotypes with MiXCR, one entry per CDR3 protein. Of 310,000 or so distinct CDR3 sequences in the sample, about 19% were seen once. The time point: persistent/refractory GD, antithyroid drugs over 5 years with positive TRAb. PBMC-derived RNA was used for the TCR library. Sequenced material: peripheral blood mononuclear cells (PBMCs), taken when the disease was refractory, from a patient treated with antithyroid drugs. The receptors originated from a female donor with Graves disease.

In its sample, this clonotype was seen many times. The chain links TRBV12-3 or TRBV12-4 to TRBJ1-2; D gene uncertain. There are 12 residues in the CDR3. V dropped 0 bases and J dropped 7 bases, with 6 bases sitting between them. CDR3 bases: TGTGCCAGCAGTTTAGCGCTGGTTGGCTACACCTTC. Amino acids: CASSLALVGYTF.

This clonotype was detected ten times or more. Sequence at one end of the junction differs from germline and may be a read error. The chain is built from TRBV7-7 and TRBJ2-5; D possibly corresponds to TRBD1 (5 bases). Germline V gene lookup returns CDR1 SSHAT and CDR2 FNYEAQ (reference sequence). The CDR3 has 13 residues. DNA for the CDR3: TGTGCTAGCAGCGTGGACAACCAAGAGACCCAGTACTTC. The encoded protein is CASSVDNQETQYF.

This clonotype was observed at least ten times. The chain joins TRBV29-1 to TRBJ2-5; 11 bases match TRBD2. Germline assignment: CDR1 SQVTM and CDR2 ANQGSEA. V shed 2 bases and J 3 bases; nucleotides not matched to a gene: 8. The length of the CDR3 is 16 residues. DNA for the CDR3: TGCAGCGTTGAAAGGTCGGGGACTAGCGGTGAAGAGACCCAGTACTTC. This encodes CSVERSGTSGEETQYF.

This clonotype was counted ten times or more. The chain recombines TRBV2 with TRBJ2-7; D possibly matches TRBD1 or TRBD2 (5 bases each). CDR1 is SNHLY, CDR2 FYNNEI, per germline. CDR3 length: 14 amino acids. Trimming pared 4 bases from V and 1 base from J, leaving 11 bases between. The CDR3 sequence: CASSVWGLSYEQYF. The CDR3 region has the DNA TGTGCCAGCAGTGTTTGGGGGTTGTCCTACGAGCAGTACTTC. The variable domain in full, with the rest retrieved from reference TRBV2 and TRBJ2-7, is EPEVTQTPSHQVTQMGQEVILRCVPISNHLYFYWYRQILGQKVEFLVSFYNNEISEKSEIFDDQFSVERPDGSNFTLKIRSTKLEDSAMYFCASSVWGLSYEQYFGPGTRLTVT.

V usage is TRBV7-2 and J usage is TRBJ2-6; D possibly uses TRBD1 or TRBD2 (5 bases each). The germline V and J ends were trimmed by 5 bases and 3 bases, with 20 bases remaining between them. The CDR3 runs to 18 residues. The germline gives CDR1 SGHTA, CDR2 FQGNSA. This CDR3 is CASSPSIFSGSGANVLTF. CDR3 DNA sequence: TGTGCCAGCAGCCCCTCTATATTCTCAGGGAGTGGGGCCAACGTCCTGACTTTC.

For this clonotype: A junction boundary mismatches the germline segment, possibly from a read error. This chain links TRBV6-1 with TRBJ1-5; D is uncertain. Germline CDR1 and CDR2: MNHNS and SASEGT. The CDR3 sequence is 15 residues long. For the CDR3, the DNA is TGTGCCAGCAGTGACTCTCACGGGCCCAATCGGCCCCAGCATTTT. It encodes CASSDSHGPNRPQHF.

This clonotype has ten or more counts. The chain uses TRBV12-3 or TRBV12-4 and TRBJ2-7; no reliable D call. The CDR3 runs 12 residues. V was shortened by 5 bases and J by 4 bases, with 9 bases between the two germline ends. CDR3 sequence: CASSAHGYEQYF. The DNA for the CDR3 is TGTGCCAGCAGTGCCCACGGGTACGAGCAGTACTTC.

The genes are TRBV20-1 and TRBJ2-2, with a weak D call TRBD2 (5 bases). CDR3 length equals 14 residues. V was pared by 5 bases and J by 6 bases, with 16 bases between. Germline values: CDR1 DFQATT, CDR2 SNEGSKA (reference sequence). The DNA for the CDR3 is TGCAGTGCTGGGGAGTACTCCTACCCCGGGGAGCTGTTTTTT. Encoded protein: CSAGEYSYPGELFF.